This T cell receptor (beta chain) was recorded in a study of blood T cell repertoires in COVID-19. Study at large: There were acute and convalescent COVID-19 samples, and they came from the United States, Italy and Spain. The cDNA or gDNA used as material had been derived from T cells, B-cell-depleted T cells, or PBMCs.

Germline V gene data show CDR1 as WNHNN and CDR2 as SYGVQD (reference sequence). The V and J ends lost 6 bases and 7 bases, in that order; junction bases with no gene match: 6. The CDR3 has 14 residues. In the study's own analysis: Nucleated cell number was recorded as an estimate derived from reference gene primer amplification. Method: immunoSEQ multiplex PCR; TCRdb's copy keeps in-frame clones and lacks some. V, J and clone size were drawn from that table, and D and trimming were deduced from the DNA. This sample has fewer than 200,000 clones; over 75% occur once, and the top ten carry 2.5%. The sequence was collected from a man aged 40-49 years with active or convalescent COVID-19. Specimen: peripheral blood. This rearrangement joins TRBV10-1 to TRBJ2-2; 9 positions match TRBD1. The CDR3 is CASSGTGRSGELFF. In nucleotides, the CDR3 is TGCGCCAGCAGCGGGACAGGGAGGAGCGGGGAGCTGTTTTTT.